This T cell receptor beta chain was obtained from a study of T cells in Graves' hyperthyroidism and ophthalmopathy. TCR beta CDR3 regions were amplified from RNA transcripts. TCR CDR3 underwent first-round RT-PCR with the HTBI primer set. TCRdb re-called the multiplex PCR reads with MiXCR, one entry per CDR3 protein. The sample lists some 210,000 distinct CDR3 sequences; roughly 17% were seen once. V lost 6 bases and J 6 bases, leaving 12 bases between the germline ends. The CDR3 is 13 residues long. Germline CDR1 is MNHNS and CDR2 is SASEGT. The V gene is TRBV6-1, the J gene TRBJ1-5; D ambiguous. Sample: blood. The receptor was isolated from a man aged 50 to 60 with Graves' hyperthyroidism. DNA of the CDR3: TGTGCCAGCAGCGAGTGGGTAATTCAGCCCCAGCATTTT. This translates into CASSEWVIQPQHF.